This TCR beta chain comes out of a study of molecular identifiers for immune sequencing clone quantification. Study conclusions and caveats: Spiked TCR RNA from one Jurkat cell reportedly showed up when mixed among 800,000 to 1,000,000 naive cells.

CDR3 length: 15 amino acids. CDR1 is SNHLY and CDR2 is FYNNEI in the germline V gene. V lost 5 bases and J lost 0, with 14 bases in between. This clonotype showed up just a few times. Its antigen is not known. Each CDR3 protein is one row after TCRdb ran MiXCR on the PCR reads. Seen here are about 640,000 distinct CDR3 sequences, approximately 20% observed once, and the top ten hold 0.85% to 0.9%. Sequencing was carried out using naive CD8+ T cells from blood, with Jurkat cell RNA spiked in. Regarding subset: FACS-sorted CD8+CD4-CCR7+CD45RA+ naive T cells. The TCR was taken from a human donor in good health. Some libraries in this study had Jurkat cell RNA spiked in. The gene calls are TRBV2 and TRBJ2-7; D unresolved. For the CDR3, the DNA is TGTGCCAGCAGTCCCCTTGCGACCCTCTCCTACGAGCAGTACTTC. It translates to CASSPLATLSYEQYF.